This entry concerns a single T cell receptor beta chain. Its specificity is not known. Trimming took off 0 bases at V and 4 bases at J, with 12 bases between the two ends. Germline CDR1 is LGHNA and CDR2 is YSLEER. The CDR3 is made up of 15 amino acids. The data are from a study of cytomegalovirus exposure and HLA in healthy donors. The PCR made use of 60 Vbeta and 13 Jbeta primers. The table came from immunoSEQ multiplex PCR; TCRdb's copy has only in-frame clones and leaves some out. The sample shows about 82,000 clones, approximately 80% of them seen only once. Study-level findings and limits: An assumption of roughly uniform sequencing depth across donors underlay the presence/absence analyses. One cluster of highly shared sequence variants probably arose as a sequencing artifact. Investigators reported 150 to 200 TCR beta chains as tied to cytomegalovirus. CMV serostatus was the sole immune exposure data available.

The sequence came from a human donor in good health. This chain connects TRBV4-3 to TRBJ1-2, with D possibly matching TRBD1 (6 bases). The sample was PBMCs. CDR3 DNA: TGCGCCAGCAGCCAAGAAGTCCTGGGGGCCTATGGCTACACCTTC. Its translation is CASSQEVLGAYGYTF.